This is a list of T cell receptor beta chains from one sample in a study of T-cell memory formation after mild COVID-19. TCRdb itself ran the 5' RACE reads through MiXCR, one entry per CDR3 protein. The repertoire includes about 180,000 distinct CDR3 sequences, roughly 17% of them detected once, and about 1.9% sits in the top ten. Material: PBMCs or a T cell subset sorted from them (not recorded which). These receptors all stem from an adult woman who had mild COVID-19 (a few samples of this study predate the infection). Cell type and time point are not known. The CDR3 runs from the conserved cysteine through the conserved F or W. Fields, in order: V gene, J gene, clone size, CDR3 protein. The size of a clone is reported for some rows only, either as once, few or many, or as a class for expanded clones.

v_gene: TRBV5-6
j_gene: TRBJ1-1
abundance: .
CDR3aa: CASSLAQGLMNTEAFF

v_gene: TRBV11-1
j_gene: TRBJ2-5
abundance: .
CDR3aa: CASSSAEETQYF

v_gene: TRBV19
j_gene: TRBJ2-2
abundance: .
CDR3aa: CASSTRSGELFF

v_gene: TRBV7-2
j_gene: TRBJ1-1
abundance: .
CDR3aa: CASSLGGILNTEAFF

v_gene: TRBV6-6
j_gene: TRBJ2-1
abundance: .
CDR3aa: CALAGEHYNEQFF

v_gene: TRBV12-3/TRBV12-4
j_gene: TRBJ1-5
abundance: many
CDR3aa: CASSLQGSGQPQHF

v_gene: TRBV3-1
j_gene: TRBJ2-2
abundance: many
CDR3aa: CASSLGTRAGELFF

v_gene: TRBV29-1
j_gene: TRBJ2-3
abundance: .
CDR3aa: CSVRSGTSGPTDTQYF

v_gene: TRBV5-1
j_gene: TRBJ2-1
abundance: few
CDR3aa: CASSARGGEQFF

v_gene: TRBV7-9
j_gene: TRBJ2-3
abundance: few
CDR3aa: CASSSYRLAPSTDTQYF

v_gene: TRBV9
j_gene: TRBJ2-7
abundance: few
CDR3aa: CASSVGSTYEQYF

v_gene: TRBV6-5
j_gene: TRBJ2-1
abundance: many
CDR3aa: CASSYGVRGEQFF

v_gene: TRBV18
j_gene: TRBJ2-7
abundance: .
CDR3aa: CASSPQRGVNEQYF

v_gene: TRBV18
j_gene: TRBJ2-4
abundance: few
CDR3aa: CASSGQSLAKNIQYF

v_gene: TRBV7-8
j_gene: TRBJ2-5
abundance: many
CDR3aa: CASSLDLSSGSGETQYF

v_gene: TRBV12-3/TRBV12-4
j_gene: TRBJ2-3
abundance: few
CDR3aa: CASGLGGIVGGFADTQYF

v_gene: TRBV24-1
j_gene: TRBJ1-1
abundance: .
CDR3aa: CATSEPGYIFF

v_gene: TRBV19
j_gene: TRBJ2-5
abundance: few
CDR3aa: CASTDSGWEETQYF

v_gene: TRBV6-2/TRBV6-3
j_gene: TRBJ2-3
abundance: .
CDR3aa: CASGLLLTDTQYF

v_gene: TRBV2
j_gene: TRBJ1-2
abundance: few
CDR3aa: CASSVLVGRKGYTF

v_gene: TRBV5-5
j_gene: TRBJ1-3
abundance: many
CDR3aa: CASSLNYGQGTSGNTIYF

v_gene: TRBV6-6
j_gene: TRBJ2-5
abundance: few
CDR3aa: CASSDRVKTQYF

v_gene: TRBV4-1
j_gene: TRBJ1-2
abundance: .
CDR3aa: CASSQLTGRVAKDGYTF

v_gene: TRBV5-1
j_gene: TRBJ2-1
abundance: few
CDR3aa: CASSRTNSYNEQFF

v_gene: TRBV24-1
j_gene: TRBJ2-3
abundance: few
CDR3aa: CATSRSGQGPDTQYF

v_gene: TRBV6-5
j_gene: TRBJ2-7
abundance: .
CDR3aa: CASRHGYRAVSEQYF

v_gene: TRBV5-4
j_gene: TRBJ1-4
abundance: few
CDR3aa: CASSPGVAGVDTNEKLFF

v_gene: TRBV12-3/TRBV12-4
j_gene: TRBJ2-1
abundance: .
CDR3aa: CASSFLGVNEQFF

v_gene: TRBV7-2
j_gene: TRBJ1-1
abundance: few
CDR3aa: CASSYLNTEAFF

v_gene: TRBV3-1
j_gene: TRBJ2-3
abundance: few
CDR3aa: CASSQDLGADWDTQYF

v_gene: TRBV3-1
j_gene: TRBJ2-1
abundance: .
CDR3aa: CASSQDPSGRWDEQFF

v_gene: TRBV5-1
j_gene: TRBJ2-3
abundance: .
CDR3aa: CASSLGGIGTDTQYF

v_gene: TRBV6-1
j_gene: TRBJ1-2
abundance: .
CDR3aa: CASSDRYYGYTF

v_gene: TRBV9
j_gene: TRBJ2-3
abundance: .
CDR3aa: CASSGLAGTSTDTQYF

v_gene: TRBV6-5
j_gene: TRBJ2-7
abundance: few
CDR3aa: CASSYRDTYEQYF

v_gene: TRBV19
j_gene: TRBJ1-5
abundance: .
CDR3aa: CASRTGGGRGQPQHF

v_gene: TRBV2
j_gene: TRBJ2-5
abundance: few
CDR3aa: CASRALSGRGTQYF

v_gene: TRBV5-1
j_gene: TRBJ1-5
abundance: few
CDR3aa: CASSLNGDQPQHF

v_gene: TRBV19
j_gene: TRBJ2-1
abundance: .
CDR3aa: CASSRGLVDEQFF

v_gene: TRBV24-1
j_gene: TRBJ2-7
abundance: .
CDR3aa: CATSTPGGADEQYF

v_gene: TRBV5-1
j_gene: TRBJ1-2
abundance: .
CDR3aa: CASSLGDNDDYGYTF

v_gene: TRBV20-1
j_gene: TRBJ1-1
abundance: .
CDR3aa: CSASEGANTEAFF

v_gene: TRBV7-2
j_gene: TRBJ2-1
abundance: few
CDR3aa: CASSRAQNHNEQFF